The 22 T cell receptor beta chains below come from one sample, sequenced in a study of shared clonotypes between healthy human individuals. Profiled with immunoSEQ multiplex PCR; TCRdb holds only in-frame clones, not every one. The sample includes some 2,100,000 clones, around 95% of them seen just once. Sequencing was performed on naive CD4+ T cells sorted from blood. Sample subset: CD45RA+ positively selected. All receptors derive from a man in his late teens or twenties in good health.

This sequence joins TRBV27 and TRBJ1-5, with D perhaps TRBD1 (6 bases). Per the germline V gene, CDR1 is MNHEY and CDR2 is SMNVEV (reference sequence). The length of the CDR3 is 15 residues. V was trimmed by 10 bases and J by 0 bases, leaving 16 bases between them. CDR3 DNA: TGTGCCACCAGAGGGACACCAATTAGCAATCAGCCCCAGCATTTT. Its translation: CATRGTPISNQPQHF.

The chain carries TRBV30 and TRBJ1-1, with D hard to call. Germline loops: CDR1 GTSNPN, CDR2 SVGIG (reference sequence). V was pared by 3 bases and J by 7 bases, with 15 bases between. The CDR3 totals 13 residues. CDR3 in amino acids: CAWSGSQYGEAFF. In DNA form, the CDR3 reads TGTGCCTGGAGCGGTTCACAATACGGTGAAGCTTTCTTT.

This rearrangement joins TRBV6-5 to TRBJ2-3; no clear D. V was pared by 7 bases and J by 0 bases, with 11 bases between. This CDR3 is built from 14 residues. Per the germline V gene, CDR1 is MNHEY and CDR2 is SVGAGI. CDR3 coding DNA: TGTGCCAGCACTCAACACCTTAGCACAGATACGCAGTATTTT. Amino acid sequence: CASTQHLSTDTQYF.

This chain links TRBV9 with TRBJ1-2, with D uncertain. The V gene's germline CDR1 is SGDLS and CDR2 YYNGEE. Trimming cost V 0 bases and J 0 bases, with 9 bases left between them. The CDR3 length is 15 residues. The CDR3 loop is CASSVELGSNYGYTF. The CDR3 bases are TGTGCCAGCAGCGTAGAATTGGGTTCTAACTATGGCTACACCTTC.

Notes on this clone: The sample contains more than one DNA sequence encoding this CDR3. The chain is built from TRBV7-9 and TRBJ2-3, with a tentative D call TRBD1 (6 bases). From germline, CDR1 is SEHNR and CDR2 FQNEAQ (reference sequence). The CDR3 length is 13 residues. The V end lost 5 bases, the J end lost 5 bases, and 11 bases lay between the germline ends. Written as DNA, the CDR3 is TGTGCCAGCAGCCTACAGGGAGAAGATACGCAGTATTTT. Protein product: CASSLQGEDTQYF.

V gene TRBV10-3 combines with J gene TRBJ2-1; D gene uncertain. V shed 3 bases and J shed 8 bases, with 8 bases lying between them. The germline gives CDR1 ENHRY, CDR2 SYGVKD. The CDR3 loop spans 12 amino acids. The CDR3 DNA sequence: TGTGCCATCAGTGATCCCGGCGATGAGCAGTTCTTC. Protein sequence: CAISDPGDEQFF.

J is TRBJ1-4 and V is TRBV19; TRBD1 is a possible D gene (5 bases). This CDR3 has 14 residues. From germline, CDR1 is LNHDA and CDR2 SQIVND (reference sequence). V lost 6 bases and J 8 bases, leaving 16 bases between the germline ends. CDR3 sequence reads: CASRLAGPKEKLFF. In DNA form, the CDR3 reads TGTGCCAGTAGACTTGCGGGACCGAAGGAAAAACTGTTTTTT.

The chain recombines TRBV18 with TRBJ2-1, with TRBD2 matching over 12 bases. Germline loops: CDR1 KGHSH, CDR2 LQKENI. There are 15 residues in the CDR3. Losses at the gene ends were 6 bases for V and 9 bases for J; bases not matched to a gene: 9. The CDR3 nucleotides are TGTGCCAGCTCTCTCCGGACTAGCGGGGAAAGTGAGCAGTTCTTC. This encodes CASSLRTSGESEQFF.

The chain couples TRBV28 to TRBJ1-2; D is unclear. The CDR3 consists of 13 residues. Germline values: CDR1 MDHEN, CDR2 SYDVKM. The V end lost 5 bases, the J end lost 8 bases, and 15 bases lay between the germline ends. CDR3: CASSPREGSGYTF. CDR3 nucleotides: TGTGCCAGCAGTCCCCGTGAGGGCAGCGGCTACACCTTC.

The rearrangement joins TRBV4-3 to TRBJ2-1; D is uncertain. This CDR3 has 13 residues. V lost 0 bases and J 9 bases, leaving 9 bases between the germline ends. The germline V gene has CDR1 LGHNA and CDR2 YSLEER. The CDR3 nucleotides are TGCGCCAGCAGCCAAGATCTCGCGATTGAGCAGTTCTTC. Translating gives CASSQDLAIEQFF.

This clone is a singleton in its sample. The rearrangement uses TRBV6-5 and TRBJ2-7, with 11 positions matching TRBD1. The CDR3 totals 15 residues. Germline-derived CDR1 and CDR2 are MNHEY and SVGAGI. The V and J ends lost 5 bases and 4 bases, in that order; junction bases with no gene match: 7. The DNA of the CDR3 is TGTGCCAGCAGTACACGGACAGGGGGCATGTACGAGCAGTACTTC. Protein sequence: CASSTRTGGMYEQYF.

On this clone: Other nucleotide sequences in the sample specify the same CDR3. The chain carries TRBV18 and TRBJ2-2, with 8 bases lining up with TRBD2. The CDR3 contains 16 residues. Germline V gives CDR1 KGHSH, CDR2 LQKENI. The V and J ends lost 1 base and 4 bases, in that order; junction bases with no gene match: 5. This chain's CDR3 is CASSPLLAGGTGELFF. CDR3 in DNA: TGTGCCAGCTCACCACTTCTAGCGGGCGGCACCGGGGAGCTGTTTTTT.

This clone was recorded only once. The CDR3 sequence is CASSSPGAAETQYF. The CDR3 DNA is TGTGCCAGCAGCTCTCCGGGAGCTGCTGAGACCCAGTACTTC. The chain employs TRBV5-4 and TRBJ2-5; D possibly corresponds to TRBD2 (6 bases). With 3 bases removed from V and 5 bases from J, the gap between germline ends came to 14 bases. CDR1 and CDR2 from the germline V gene are SGHNT and YYREEE (reference sequence). This CDR3 is 14 amino acids long.

The V and J genes are TRBV13 and TRBJ1-2; D call uncertain. V was clipped by 2 bases and J by 10 bases, with 23 bases between them. CDR1 and CDR2 (germline): PRHDT, FYEKMQ (reference sequence). CDR3 length: 16 residues. The chain's CDR3 is CASSLRERLWKVDYTF. CDR3 nucleotide sequence: TGTGCCAGCAGCTTAAGGGAGCGGTTGTGGAAGGTAGACTACACCTTC.

This chain joins TRBV4-3 and TRBJ2-2; the D gene is possibly TRBD2 (5 bases). The CDR3 has 14 amino acids. Germline V gene sequence: CDR1 LGHNA, CDR2 YSLEER. V dropped 5 bases and J dropped 4 bases, with 11 bases sitting between them. The CDR3 reads CASSSEVFTGELFF. Written as DNA, the CDR3 is TGCGCCAGCAGCTCGGAGGTCTTCACCGGGGAGCTGTTTTTT.

The V and J genes are TRBV7-9 and TRBJ2-2, with 12 bases that match TRBD2. This CDR3 contains 16 residues. CDR1 and CDR2 from the germline V gene are SEHNR and FQNEAQ (reference sequence). Trimming took 4 bases from V and 3 from J; bases not matched to a gene: 3. CDR3 amino acids: CASSSGLAGYTGELFF. The DNA for the CDR3 is TGTGCCAGCAGCTCCGGACTAGCGGGGTACACCGGGGAGCTGTTTTTT.

This chain joins TRBV12-5 and TRBJ2-7; 8 bases match TRBD1. This CDR3 comprises 15 residues. Trimming at V came to 4 bases and at J to 4 bases, leaving 9 bases not matched to a gene. Germline lookup yields CDR1 LGHNT and CDR2 FRNRAP. In DNA, the CDR3 is TGTGCTAGTGGTTCACAACAGGGGGGTCTTTACGAGCAGTACTTC. Translated: CASGSQQGGLYEQYF.

V usage is TRBV28 and J usage is TRBJ2-7; 9 bases line up with TRBD2. This CDR3 region has 15 residues. The V gene's germline CDR1 is MDHEN and CDR2 SYDVKM. V dropped 6 bases and J dropped 3; count of bases not matched to a gene: 9. DNA of the CDR3: TGTGCCAGCAGGACGCCTAGCGGGGTTCACTACGAGCAGTACTTC. Its protein is CASRTPSGVHYEQYF.

V is TRBV6-6 and J is TRBJ1-6, with D hard to call. CDR3 size: 11 residues. The V gene's germline CDR1 is MNHNY and CDR2 SVGAGI (reference sequence). Trimming cost V 7 bases and J 9 bases, with 7 bases left between them. CDR3 nucleotide sequence: TGTGCCAGCAAATACACTTCACCCCTCCACTTT. Translating it yields CASKYTSPLHF.

The V and J genes are TRBV19 and TRBJ2-1; no firm D call. Trimming removed 1 base from V and 5 bases from J, with 6 bases in between. CDR3 size: 13 residues. Germline V gives CDR1 LNHDA, CDR2 SQIVND (reference sequence). DNA for the CDR3: TGTGCCAGTAGTATAGTCAGTAACAATGAGCAGTTCTTC. It encodes CASSIVSNNEQFF.

The V gene is TRBV4-1, the J gene TRBJ1-4; D is unresolved. Between the trimmed V and J ends, which lost 0 bases and 7 bases, there was a span of 9 bases. This CDR3 is 14 amino acids long. The germline V gene has CDR1 MGHRA and CDR2 YSYEKL. This CDR3 is CASSQDARVEKLFF. As DNA, the CDR3 is TGCGCCAGCAGCCAAGATGCCCGGGTTGAAAAACTGTTTTTT.

V is TRBV10-1 and J is TRBJ2-5; no reliable D call. This CDR3 is 16 amino acids long. The V end was cut by 4 bases, the J end by 4 bases, with 19 bases between. CDR1 is WNHNN and CDR2 is SYGVQD in the germline V gene (reference sequence). The CDR3 nucleotides read TGCGCCAGCAGTGGTTGGGTCGGAGCCGGGCGAGAGACCCAGTACTTC. Its protein is CASSGWVGAGRETQYF.